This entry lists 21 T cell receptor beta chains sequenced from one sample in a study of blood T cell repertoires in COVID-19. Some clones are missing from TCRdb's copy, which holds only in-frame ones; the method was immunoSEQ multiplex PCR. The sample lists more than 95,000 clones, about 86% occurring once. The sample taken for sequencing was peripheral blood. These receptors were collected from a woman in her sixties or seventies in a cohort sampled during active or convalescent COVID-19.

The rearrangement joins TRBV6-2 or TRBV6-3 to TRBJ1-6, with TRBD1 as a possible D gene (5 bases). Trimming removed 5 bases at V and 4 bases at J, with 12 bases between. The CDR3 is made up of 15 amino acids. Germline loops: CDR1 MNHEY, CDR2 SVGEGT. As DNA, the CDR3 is TGTGCCAGCAGTGGACAACCGTCATATAATTCACCCCTCCACTTT. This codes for CASSGQPSYNSPLHF.

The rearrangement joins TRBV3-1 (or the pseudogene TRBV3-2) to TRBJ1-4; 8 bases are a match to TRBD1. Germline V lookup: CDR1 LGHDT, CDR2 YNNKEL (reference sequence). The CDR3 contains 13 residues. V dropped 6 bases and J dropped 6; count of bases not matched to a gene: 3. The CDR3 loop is CASRGTGDEKLFF. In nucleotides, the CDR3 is TGTGCCAGCAGGGGGACAGGTGATGAAAAACTGTTTTTT.

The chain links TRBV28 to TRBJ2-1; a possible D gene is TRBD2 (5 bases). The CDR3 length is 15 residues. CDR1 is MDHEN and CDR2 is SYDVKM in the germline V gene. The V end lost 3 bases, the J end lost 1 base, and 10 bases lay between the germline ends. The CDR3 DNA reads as TGTGCCAGCAGTTTCCGGGGTTTGTCCTACAATGAGCAGTTCTTC. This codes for CASSFRGLSYNEQFF.

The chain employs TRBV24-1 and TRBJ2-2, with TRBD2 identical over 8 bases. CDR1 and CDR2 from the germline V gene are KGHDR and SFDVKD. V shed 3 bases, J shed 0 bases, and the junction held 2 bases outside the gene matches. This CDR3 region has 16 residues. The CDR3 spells CATSDPGGPNTGELFF. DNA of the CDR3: TGTGCCACCAGTGATCCGGGGGGGCCGAACACCGGGGAGCTGTTTTTT.

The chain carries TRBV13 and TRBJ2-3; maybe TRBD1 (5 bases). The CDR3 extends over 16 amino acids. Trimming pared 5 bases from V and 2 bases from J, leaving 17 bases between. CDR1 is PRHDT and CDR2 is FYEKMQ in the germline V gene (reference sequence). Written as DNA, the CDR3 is TGTGCCAGCAGCCTTGGGGCTCAAACGATCACAGATACGCAGTATTTT. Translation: CASSLGAQTITDTQYF.

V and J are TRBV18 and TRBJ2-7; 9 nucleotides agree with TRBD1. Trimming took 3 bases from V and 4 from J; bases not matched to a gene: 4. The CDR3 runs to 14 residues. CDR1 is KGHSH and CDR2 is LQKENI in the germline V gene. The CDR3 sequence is CASSPPGQGYEQYF. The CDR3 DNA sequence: TGTGCCAGCTCACCTCCGGGACAGGGATACGAGCAGTACTTC.

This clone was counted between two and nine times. This CDR3 is CASSPTNTGELFF. CDR3 nucleotides: TGTGCCAGTAGTCCAACGAACACCGGGGAGCTGTTTTTT. The chain combines TRBV19 with TRBJ2-2; D remains unclear. Germline-derived CDR1 and CDR2 are LNHDA and SQIVND (reference sequence). The CDR3 runs 13 residues. Trimming pared 5 bases from V and 0 bases from J, leaving 4 bases between. Full variable domain (rest looked up from reference TRBV19 and TRBJ2-2): DGGITQSPKYLFRKEGQNVTLSCEQNLNHDAMYWYRQDPGQGLRLIYYSQIVNDFQKGDIAEGYSVSREKKESFPLTVTSAQKNPTAFYLCASSPTNTGELFFGEGSRLTVL.

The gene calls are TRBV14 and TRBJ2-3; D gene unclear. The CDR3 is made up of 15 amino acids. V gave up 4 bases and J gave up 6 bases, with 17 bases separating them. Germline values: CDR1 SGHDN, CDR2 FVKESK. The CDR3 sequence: CASSPDFRQRDTQYF. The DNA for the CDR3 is TGTGCCAGCAGCCCTGATTTTAGGCAGAGGGATACGCAGTATTTT.

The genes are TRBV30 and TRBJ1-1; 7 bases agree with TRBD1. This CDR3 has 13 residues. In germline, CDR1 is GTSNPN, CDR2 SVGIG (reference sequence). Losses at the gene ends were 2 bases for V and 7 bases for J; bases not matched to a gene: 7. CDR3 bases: TGTGCCTGGAGTATACAGGGGAGGAGTGAAGCTTTCTTT. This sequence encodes CAWSIQGRSEAFF. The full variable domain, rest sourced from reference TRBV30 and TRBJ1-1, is SQTIHQWPATLVQPVGSPLSLECTVEGTSNPNLYWYRQAAGRGLQLLFYSVGIGQISSEVPQNLSASRPQDRQFILSSKKLLLSDSGFYLCAWSIQGRSEAFFGQGTRLTVV.

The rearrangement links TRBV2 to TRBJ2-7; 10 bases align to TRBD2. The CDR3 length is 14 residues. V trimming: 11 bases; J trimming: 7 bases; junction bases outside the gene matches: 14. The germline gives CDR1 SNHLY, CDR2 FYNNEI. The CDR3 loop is CAAPRISGRSEQYF. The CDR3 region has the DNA TGTGCCGCCCCCAGGATTAGCGGGAGGTCTGAGCAGTACTTC.

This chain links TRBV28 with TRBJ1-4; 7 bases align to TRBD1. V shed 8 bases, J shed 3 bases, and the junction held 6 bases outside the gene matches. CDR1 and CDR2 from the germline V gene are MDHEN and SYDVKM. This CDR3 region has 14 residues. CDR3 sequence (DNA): TGTGCCAGCGAAGGGGGCGGGGCTAATGAAAAACTGTTTTTT. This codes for CASEGGGANEKLFF. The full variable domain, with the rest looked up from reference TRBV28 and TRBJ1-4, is DVKVTQSSRYLVKRTGEKVFLECVQDMDHENMFWYRQDPGLGLRLIYFSYDVKMKEKGDIPEGYSVSREKKERFSLILESASTNQTSMYLCASEGGGANEKLFFGSGTQLSVL.

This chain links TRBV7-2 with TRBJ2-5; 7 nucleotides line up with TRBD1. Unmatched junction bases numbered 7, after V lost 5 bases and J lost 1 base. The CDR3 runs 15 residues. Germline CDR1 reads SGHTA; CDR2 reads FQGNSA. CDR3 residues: CASSLWTGLQETQYF. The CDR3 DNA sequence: TGTGCCAGCAGCCTATGGACAGGCCTCCAAGAGACCCAGTACTTC.

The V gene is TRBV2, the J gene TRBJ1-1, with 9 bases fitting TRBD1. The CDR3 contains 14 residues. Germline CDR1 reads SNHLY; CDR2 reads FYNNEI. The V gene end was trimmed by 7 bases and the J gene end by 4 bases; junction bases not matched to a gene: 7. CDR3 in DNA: TGTGCCAGCATTTCTCAGACAGGGGGCACTGAAGCTTTCTTT. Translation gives CASISQTGGTEAFF.

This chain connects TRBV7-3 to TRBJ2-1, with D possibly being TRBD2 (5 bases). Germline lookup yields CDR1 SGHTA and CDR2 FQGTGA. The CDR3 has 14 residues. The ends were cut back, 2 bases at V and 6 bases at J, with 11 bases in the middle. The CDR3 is CASSLGVEGNEQFF. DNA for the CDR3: TGTGCCAGCAGCTTAGGGGTAGAGGGCAATGAGCAGTTCTTC.

The CDR3 is CASSLEGTGTPYEQYF. The CDR3 nucleotides are TGTGCCAGCAGCTTAGAAGGGACAGGGACCCCCTACGAGCAGTACTTC. The chain is built from TRBV7-2 and TRBJ2-7; 9 bases map to TRBD1. The CDR3 is made up of 16 amino acids. J lost 2 bases, V lost 1 base, and 6 bases had no gene match. Germline CDR1 is SGHTA and CDR2 is FQGNSA.

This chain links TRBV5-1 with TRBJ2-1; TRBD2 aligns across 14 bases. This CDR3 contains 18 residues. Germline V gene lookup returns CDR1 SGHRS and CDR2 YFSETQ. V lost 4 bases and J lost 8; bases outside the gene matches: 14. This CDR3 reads CASSPRTEGLAGVHEQFF. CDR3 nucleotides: TGCGCCAGCAGCCCACGGACCGAGGGACTAGCGGGGGTCCATGAGCAGTTCTTC.

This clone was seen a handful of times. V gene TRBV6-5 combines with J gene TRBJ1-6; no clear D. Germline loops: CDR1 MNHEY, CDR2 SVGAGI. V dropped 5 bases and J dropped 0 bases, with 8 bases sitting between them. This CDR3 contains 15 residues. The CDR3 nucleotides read TGTGCCAGCAGTAGGGAGAGCTCCTATAATTCACCCCTCCACTTT. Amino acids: CASSRESSYNSPLHF.

The CDR3 nucleotides read TGTGCCAGCTCACCCACACCGAGCAATCAGCCCCAGCATTTT. Protein sequence: CASSPTPSNQPQHF. V and J are TRBV18 and TRBJ1-5, with no clear D. The V gene lost 3 bases and the J gene lost 1 base, with 7 bases spanning the gap. There are 14 residues in the CDR3. Germline CDR1 reads KGHSH; CDR2 reads LQKENI.

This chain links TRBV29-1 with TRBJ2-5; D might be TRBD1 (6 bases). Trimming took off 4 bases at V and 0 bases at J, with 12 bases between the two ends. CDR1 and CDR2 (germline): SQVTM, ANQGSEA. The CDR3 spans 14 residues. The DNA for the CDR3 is TGCAGCGTTGGCCCGGGACACCACCAAGAGACCCAGTACTTC. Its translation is CSVGPGHHQETQYF.

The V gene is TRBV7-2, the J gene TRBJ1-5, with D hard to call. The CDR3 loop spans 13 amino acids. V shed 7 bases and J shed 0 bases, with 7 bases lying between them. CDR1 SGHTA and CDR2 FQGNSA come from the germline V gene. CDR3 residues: CASTFNSNQPQHF. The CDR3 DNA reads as TGTGCCAGCACCTTTAATAGCAATCAGCCCCAGCATTTT.

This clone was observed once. The CDR3 protein is CSVEGQGHYEAFF. Here the CDR3 DNA reads TGCAGCGTTGAAGGACAGGGACACTACGAAGCTTTCTTT. This chain uses TRBV29-1 with TRBJ1-1; 7 positions match TRBD1. The CDR3 runs to 13 residues. The J segment lost 8 bases and the V segment lost 1 base, leaving 7 bases of the junction unmatched. Germline CDR1 and CDR2: SQVTM and ANQGSEA. Filled out from reference TRBV29-1 and TRBJ1-1, the complete variable domain reads SAVISQKPSRDICQRGTSLTIQCQVDSQVTMMFWYRQQPGQSLTLIATANQGSEATYESGFVIDKFPISRPNLTFSTLTVSNMSPEDSSIYLCSVEGQGHYEAFFGQGTRLTVV.